This record looks at one T cell receptor (beta chain) sequence and its context. The data originate from a study of blood T cell repertoires in COVID-19. Study information: Sites in the United States, Italy and Spain provided acute and convalescent COVID-19 samples.

Source study methods: For nucleated cells, counts were estimated from reference gene primer amplification. TCRdb's copy holds only in-frame clones and misses some; the assay was immunoSEQ multiplex PCR. V and J calls and clone size are copied from that table; D and trimming were computed from the DNA. Of 350,000 to 450,000 clones in the sample, about 88% are singletons; the top ten hold around 1.5%. Sequenced sample: peripheral blood. The sequence was obtained from a woman in her 40s with COVID-19, enrolled during active disease.

The CDR3 here is CASSLVPGELTEAFF. As DNA, the CDR3 is TGTGCCAGCAGCTTAGTCCCAGGGGAACTCACTGAAGCTTTCTTT. The rearrangement links TRBV11-2 to TRBJ1-1; tentatively, D is TRBD1 (6 bases). The length of the CDR3 is 15 residues. V was pared by 1 base and J by 4 bases, with 13 bases between. CDR1 and CDR2 from the germline V gene are SGHAT and FQNNGV.